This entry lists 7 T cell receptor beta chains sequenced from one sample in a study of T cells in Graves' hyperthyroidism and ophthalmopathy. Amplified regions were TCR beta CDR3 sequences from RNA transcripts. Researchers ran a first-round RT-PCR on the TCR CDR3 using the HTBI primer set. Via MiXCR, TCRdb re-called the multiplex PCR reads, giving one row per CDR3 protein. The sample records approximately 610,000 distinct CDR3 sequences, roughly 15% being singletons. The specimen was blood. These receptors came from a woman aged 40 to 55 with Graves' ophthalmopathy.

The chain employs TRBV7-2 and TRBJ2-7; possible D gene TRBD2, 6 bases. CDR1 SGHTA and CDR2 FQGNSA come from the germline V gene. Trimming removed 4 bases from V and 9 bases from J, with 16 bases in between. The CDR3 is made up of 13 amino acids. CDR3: CASSSGLWQGQYF. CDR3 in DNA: TGTGCCAGCAGCTCTGGACTATGGCAAGGGCAGTACTTC.

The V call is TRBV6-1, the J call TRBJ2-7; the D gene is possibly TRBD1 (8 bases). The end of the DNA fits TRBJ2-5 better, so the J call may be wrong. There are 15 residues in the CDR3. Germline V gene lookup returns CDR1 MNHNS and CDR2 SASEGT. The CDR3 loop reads CASSELRGRGETQYF. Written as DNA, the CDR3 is TGTGCCAGCAGTGAACTCAGGGGGCGGGGGGAGACCCAGTACTTC.

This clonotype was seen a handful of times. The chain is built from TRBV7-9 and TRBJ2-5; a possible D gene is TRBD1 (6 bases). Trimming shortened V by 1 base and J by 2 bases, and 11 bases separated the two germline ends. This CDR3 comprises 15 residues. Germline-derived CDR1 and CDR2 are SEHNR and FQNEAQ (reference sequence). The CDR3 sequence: CASSLVTGNQETQYF. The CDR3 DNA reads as TGTGCCAGCAGCTTAGTTACAGGGAATCAAGAGACCCAGTACTTC.

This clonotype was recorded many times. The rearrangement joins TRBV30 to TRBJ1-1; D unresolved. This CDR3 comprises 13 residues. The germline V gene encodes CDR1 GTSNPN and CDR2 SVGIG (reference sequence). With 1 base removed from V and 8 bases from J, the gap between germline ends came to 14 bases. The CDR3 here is CAWSASLRAEAFF. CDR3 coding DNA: TGTGCCTGGAGTGCATCCTTGAGGGCGGAAGCTTTCTTT.

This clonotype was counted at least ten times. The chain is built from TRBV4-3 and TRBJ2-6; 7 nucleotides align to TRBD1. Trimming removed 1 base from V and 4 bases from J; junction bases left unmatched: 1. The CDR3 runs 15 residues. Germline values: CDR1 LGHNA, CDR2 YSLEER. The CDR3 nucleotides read TGCGCCAGCAGCCAAGTGGGACAGGGGGCCAACGTCCTGACTTTC. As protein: CASSQVGQGANVLTF.

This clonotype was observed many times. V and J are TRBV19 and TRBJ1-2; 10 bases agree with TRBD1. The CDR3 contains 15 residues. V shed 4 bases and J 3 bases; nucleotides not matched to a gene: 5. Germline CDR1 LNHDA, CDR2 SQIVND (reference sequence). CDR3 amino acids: CASSTTGTGDYGYTF. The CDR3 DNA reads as TGTGCCAGTAGTACCACCGGGACAGGGGACTATGGCTACACCTTC.

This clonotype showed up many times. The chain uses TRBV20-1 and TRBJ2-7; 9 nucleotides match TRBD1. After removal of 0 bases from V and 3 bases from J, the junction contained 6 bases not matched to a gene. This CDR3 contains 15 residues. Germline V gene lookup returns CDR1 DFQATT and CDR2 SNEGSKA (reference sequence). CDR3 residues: CSARETGTGIYEQYF. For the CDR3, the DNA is TGCAGTGCTAGAGAGACCGGGACAGGGATCTACGAGCAGTACTTC.